Sequencing of this T cell receptor beta chain was carried out in a study of OX40 agonist ivuxolimab in advanced cancers. The germline V gene encodes CDR1 SEHNR and CDR2 FQNEAQ (reference sequence). Unmatched junction bases numbered 4, after V lost 3 bases and J lost 10 bases. The CDR3 covers 12 residues. Clones were sequenced by immunoSEQ multiplex PCR, and TCRdb holds only the in-frame ones, with some missing. The table records roughly 45,000 clones, around 86% of them present only once. Turning to this clone: Different DNA sequences within this sample yield the same CDR3.

The sample here was CD4+ or CD8+ T cells sorted from blood, taken in a trial of the OX40 agonist ivuxolimab. The chain carries TRBV7-9 and TRBJ1-1; 8 nucleotides agree with TRBD1. This receptor was identified in an adult with an advanced solid tumor such as melanoma, head and neck, liver or kidney cancer. CDR3 bases: TGTGCCAGCAGCTTGCAGGGGGCGCGAGCTTTCTTT. Its protein product is CASSLQGARAFF.